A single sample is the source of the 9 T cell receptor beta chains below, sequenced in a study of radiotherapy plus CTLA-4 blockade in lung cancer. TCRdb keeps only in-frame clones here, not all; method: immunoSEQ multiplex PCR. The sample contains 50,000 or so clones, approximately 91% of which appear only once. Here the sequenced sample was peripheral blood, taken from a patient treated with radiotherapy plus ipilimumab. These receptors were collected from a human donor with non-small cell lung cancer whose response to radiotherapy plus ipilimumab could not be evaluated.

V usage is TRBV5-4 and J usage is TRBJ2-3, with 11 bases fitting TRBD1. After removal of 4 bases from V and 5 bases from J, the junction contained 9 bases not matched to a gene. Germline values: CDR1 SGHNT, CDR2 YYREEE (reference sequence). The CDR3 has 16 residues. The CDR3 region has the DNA TGTGCCAGCAGCGTGGGGACAGGGGGTAACAAAGATACGCAGTATTTT. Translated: CASSVGTGGNKDTQYF.

CDR3 amino acids: CASSGSIGDEQFF. CDR3 coding DNA: TGTGCCAGCTCGGGATCGATAGGGGATGAGCAGTTCTTC. The rearrangement links TRBV18 to TRBJ2-1, with a tentative D call TRBD1 (5 bases). V shed 6 bases and J shed 8 bases, with 14 bases lying between them. The CDR3 sequence is 13 residues long. CDR1 KGHSH and CDR2 LQKENI come from the germline V gene.

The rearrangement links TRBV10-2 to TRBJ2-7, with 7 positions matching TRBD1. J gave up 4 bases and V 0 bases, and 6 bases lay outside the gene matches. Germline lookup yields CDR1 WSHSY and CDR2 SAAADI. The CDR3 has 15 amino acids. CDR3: CASSESTGARYEQYF. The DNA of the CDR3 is TGCGCCAGCAGTGAGTCAACAGGGGCGAGGTACGAGCAGTACTTC.

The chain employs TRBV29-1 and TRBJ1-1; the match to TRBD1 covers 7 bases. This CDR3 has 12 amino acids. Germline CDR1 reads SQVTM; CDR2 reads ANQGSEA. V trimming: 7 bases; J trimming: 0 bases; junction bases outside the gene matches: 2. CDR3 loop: CSGGQLNTEAFF. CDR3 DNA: TGCAGCGGGGGACAGTTGAACACTGAAGCTTTCTTT.

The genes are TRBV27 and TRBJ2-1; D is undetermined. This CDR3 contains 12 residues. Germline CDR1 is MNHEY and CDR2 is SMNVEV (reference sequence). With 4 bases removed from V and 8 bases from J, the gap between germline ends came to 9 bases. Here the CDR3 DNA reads TGTGCCAGCAGTTCACACACCGATGAGCAGTTCTTC. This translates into CASSSHTDEQFF.

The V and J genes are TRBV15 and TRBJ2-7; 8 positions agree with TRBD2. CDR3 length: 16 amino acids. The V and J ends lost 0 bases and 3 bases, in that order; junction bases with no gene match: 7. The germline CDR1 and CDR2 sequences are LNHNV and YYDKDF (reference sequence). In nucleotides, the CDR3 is TGTGCCACCAGCAGAGACCCGAGCGGGGGACACTACGAGCAGTACTTC. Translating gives CATSRDPSGGHYEQYF.

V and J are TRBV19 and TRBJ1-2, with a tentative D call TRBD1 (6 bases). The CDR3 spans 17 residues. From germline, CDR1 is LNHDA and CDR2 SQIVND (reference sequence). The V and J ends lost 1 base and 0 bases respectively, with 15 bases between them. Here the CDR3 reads CASSIVTGIDPNYGYTF. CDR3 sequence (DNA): TGTGCCAGTAGTATAGTAACAGGGATCGACCCTAACTATGGCTACACCTTC.

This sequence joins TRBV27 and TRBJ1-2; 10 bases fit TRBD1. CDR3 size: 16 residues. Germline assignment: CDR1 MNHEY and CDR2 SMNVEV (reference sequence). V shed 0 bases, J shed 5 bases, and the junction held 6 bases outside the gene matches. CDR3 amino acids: CASSLSFGDRGYGYTF. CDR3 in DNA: TGTGCCAGCAGTTTATCGTTCGGGGACAGGGGTTATGGCTACACCTTC.

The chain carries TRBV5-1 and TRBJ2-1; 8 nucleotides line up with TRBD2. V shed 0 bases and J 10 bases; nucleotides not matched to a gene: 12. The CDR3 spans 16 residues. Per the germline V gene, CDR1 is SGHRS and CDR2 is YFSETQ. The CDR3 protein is CASSLVAGGRGGEQFF. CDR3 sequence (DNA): TGCGCCAGCAGCTTGGTCGCGGGGGGCCGGGGGGGGGAGCAGTTCTTC.